The 9 T cell receptor beta chains listed next were all sequenced from one sample in a study of technical replicates of blood from a few donors. Produced via immunoSEQ multiplex PCR; TCRdb's table is partial and in-frame only. The profile shows 70,000 to 85,000 clones, less than 98% of them singletons. Sequencing was carried out using T cells isolated from PBMCs. The origin of the receptors is a human donor in good health.

The V gene is TRBV5-8, the J gene TRBJ1-5, with no clear D. CDR1 is SGHTS and CDR2 is YDEGEE in the germline V gene. The CDR3 consists of 15 residues. Deletions cut 2 bases from V and 1 base from J, with 10 bases between. Here the CDR3 DNA reads TGTGCCAGCAGCTTACCGGGGTACAGCAATCAGCCCCAGCATTTT. It specifies CASSLPGYSNQPQHF.

This chain uses TRBV14 with TRBJ2-7, with TRBD1 as a possible D gene (6 bases). The V gene lost 0 bases and the J gene lost 6 bases, with 9 bases spanning the gap. CDR3 length equals 13 residues. Germline V gene data show CDR1 as SGHDN and CDR2 as FVKESK. CDR3 protein: CASSQDIRGEQYF. CDR3 in DNA: TGTGCCAGCAGCCAAGATATCAGGGGCGAGCAGTACTTC. The full variable domain, in which reference TRBV14 and TRBJ2-7 provide the parts outside the CDR3, is EAGVTQFPSHSVIEKGQTVTLRCDPISGHDNLYWYRRVMGKEIKFLLHFVKESKQDESGMPNNRFLAERTGGTYSTLKVQPAELEDSGVYFCASSQDIRGEQYFGPGTRLTVT.

This clone was seen a handful of times. J is TRBJ2-3 and V is TRBV16, with D unclear. Germline V CDR1 and CDR2: KGHSY, FQNENV. The V gene lost 4 bases and the J gene lost 11 bases, with 19 bases spanning the gap. The CDR3 extends over 14 amino acids. The CDR3 sequence is CASSLHSFPIGQYF. CDR3 nucleotides: TGTGCCAGCAGCCTGCACTCCTTCCCCATTGGGCAGTATTTT.

The chain has TRBV25-1 and TRBJ2-2, with 8 bases fitting TRBD2. Germline CDR1 MGHDK, CDR2 SYGVNS. The trim removed 4 bases at V and 8 bases at J, leaving 9 bases unmatched. The CDR3 is 15 amino acids. The DNA of the CDR3 is TGTGCCAGCAGTGTAGCGGGAAGGCGGCTGGGGGAGCTGTTTTTT. Translated: CASSVAGRRLGELFF.

The V gene is TRBV19, the J gene TRBJ1-2, with no clear D. This CDR3 has 13 residues. The ends were cut back, 5 bases at V and 4 bases at J, with 11 bases in the middle. From germline, CDR1 is LNHDA and CDR2 SQIVND (reference sequence). The CDR3 nucleotides read TGTGCCAGTAGTCGTAGTCAGGTCTATGGCTACACCTTC. It specifies CASSRSQVYGYTF.

V and J are TRBV10-2 and TRBJ2-6; tentative D call: TRBD1 (6 bases). CDR1 and CDR2 from the germline V gene are WSHSY and SAAADI. There are 14 residues in the CDR3. Trimming pared 7 bases from V and 4 bases from J, leaving 11 bases between. The chain's CDR3 is CASNTGTGANVLTF. The CDR3 DNA follows: TGCGCCAGCAATACAGGGACGGGGGCCAACGTCCTGACTTTC.

The chain couples TRBV4-1 to TRBJ1-4, with D perhaps matching TRBD1 (5 bases). V lost 4 bases and J lost 9, with 27 bases in between. Germline lookup yields CDR1 MGHRA and CDR2 YSYEKL. The CDR3 loop spans 18 amino acids. The CDR3 is CASSPTPPIDSLIKKLFF. The CDR3 bases are TGCGCCAGCAGCCCGACACCTCCTATAGACAGCCTAATTAAAAAACTGTTTTTT.

The chain links TRBV5-4 to TRBJ2-1; D is perhaps TRBD1 (6 bases). V shed 2 bases and J shed 0 bases, with 12 bases lying between them. The CDR3 covers 16 residues. Germline V gene data show CDR1 as SGHNT and CDR2 as YYREEE (reference sequence). The CDR3 is CASSFFAQGSYNEQFF. Written as DNA, the CDR3 is TGTGCCAGCAGCTTTTTCGCACAGGGCTCCTACAATGAGCAGTTCTTC.

This chain joins TRBV4-2 and TRBJ2-1; maybe TRBD2 (5 bases). The ends were cut back, 0 bases at V and 8 bases at J, with 8 bases in the middle. CDR1 is LGHNA and CDR2 is YNFKEQ in the germline V gene. This CDR3 has 13 amino acids. The chain's CDR3 is CASSQDVRDEQFF. The CDR3 nucleotides are TGTGCCAGCAGCCAAGATGTGCGGGATGAGCAGTTCTTC.